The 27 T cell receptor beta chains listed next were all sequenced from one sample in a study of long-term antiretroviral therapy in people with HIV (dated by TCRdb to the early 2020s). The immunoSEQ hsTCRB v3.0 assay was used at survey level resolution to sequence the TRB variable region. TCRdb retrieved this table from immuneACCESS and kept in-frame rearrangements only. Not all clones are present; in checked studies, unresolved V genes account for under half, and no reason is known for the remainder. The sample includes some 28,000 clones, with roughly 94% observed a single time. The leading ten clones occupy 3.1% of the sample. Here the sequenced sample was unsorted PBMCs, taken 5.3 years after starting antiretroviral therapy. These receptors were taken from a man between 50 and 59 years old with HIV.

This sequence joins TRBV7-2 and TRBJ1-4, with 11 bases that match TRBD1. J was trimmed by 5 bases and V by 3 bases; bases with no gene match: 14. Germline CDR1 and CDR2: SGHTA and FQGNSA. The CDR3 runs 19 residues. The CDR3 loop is CASSLSGGTGGSRNEKLFF. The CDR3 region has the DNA TGTGCCAGCAGCTTGTCCGGTGGGACAGGGGGGTCAAGAAATGAAAAACTGTTTTTT.

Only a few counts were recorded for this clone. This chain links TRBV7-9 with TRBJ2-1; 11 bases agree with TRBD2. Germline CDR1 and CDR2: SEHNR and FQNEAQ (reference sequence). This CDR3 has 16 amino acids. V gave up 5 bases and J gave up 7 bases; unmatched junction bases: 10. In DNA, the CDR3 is TGTGCCAGCAGCCCTACTAGCGGGGGAGAAAAAAATGAGCAGTTCTTC. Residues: CASSPTSGGEKNEQFF.

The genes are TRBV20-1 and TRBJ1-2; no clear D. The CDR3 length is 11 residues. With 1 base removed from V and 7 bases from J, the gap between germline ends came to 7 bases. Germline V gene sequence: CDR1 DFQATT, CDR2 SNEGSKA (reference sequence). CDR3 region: CSARAAGGYTF. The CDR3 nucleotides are TGCAGTGCTAGAGCGGCAGGTGGCTACACCTTC.

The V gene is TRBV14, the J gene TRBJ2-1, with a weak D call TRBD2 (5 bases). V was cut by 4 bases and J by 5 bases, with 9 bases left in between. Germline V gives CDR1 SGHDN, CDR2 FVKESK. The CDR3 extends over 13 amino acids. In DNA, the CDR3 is TGTGCCAGCAGCCGCACTAGAAACAATGAGCAGTTCTTC. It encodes CASSRTRNNEQFF.

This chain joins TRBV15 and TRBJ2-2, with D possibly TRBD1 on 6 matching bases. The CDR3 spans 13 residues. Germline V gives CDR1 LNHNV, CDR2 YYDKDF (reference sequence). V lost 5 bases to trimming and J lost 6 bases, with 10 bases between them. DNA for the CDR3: TGTGCCACCAGCCTCGACAGGCCCGGGGAGCTGTTTTTT. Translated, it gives CATSLDRPGELFF.

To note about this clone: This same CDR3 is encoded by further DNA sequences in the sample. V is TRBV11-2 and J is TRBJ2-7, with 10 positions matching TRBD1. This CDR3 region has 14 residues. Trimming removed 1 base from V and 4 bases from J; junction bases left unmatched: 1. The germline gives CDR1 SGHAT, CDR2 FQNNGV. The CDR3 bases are TGTGCCAGCAGCTTAGGACAGGGGGCTTACGAGCAGTACTTC. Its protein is CASSLGQGAYEQYF.

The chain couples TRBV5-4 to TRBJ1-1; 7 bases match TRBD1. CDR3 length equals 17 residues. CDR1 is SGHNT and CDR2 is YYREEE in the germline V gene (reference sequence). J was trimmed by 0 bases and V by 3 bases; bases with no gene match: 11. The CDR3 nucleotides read TGTGCCAGCAGCTCGCGACAGGGTCTACCCGTGAACACTGAAGCTTTCTTT. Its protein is CASSSRQGLPVNTEAFF. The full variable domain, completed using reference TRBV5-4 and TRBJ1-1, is ETGVTQSPTHLIKTRGQQVTLRCSSQSGHNTVSWYQQALGQGPQFIFQYYREEENGRGNFPPRFSGLQFPNYSSELNVNALELDDSALYLCASSSRQGLPVNTEAFFGQGTRLTVV.

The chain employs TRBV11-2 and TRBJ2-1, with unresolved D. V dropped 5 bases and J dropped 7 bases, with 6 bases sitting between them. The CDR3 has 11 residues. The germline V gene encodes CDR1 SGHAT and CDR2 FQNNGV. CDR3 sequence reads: CASSQFNEQFF. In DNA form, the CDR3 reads TGTGCCAGCAGCCAATTTAATGAGCAGTTCTTC.

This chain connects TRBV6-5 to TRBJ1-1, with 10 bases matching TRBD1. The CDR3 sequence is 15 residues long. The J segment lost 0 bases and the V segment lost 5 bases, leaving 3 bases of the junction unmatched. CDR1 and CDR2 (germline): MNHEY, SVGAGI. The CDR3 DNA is TGTGCCAGCAGTGCGGACAGGGGGATGAACACTGAAGCTTTCTTT. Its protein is CASSADRGMNTEAFF.

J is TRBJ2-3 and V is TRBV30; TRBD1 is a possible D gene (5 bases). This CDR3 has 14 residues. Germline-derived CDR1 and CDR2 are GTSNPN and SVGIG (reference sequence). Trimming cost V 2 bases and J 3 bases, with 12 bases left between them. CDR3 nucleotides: TGTGCCTGGAGTCCCATTTCAGGGACAGATACGCAGTATTTT. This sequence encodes CAWSPISGTDTQYF.

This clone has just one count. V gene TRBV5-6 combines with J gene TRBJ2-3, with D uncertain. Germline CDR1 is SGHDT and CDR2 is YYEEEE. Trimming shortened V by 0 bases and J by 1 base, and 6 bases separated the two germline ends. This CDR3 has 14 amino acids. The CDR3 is CASSLAGRTDTQYF. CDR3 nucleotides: TGTGCCAGCAGCTTGGCTGGCCGCACAGATACGCAGTATTTT.

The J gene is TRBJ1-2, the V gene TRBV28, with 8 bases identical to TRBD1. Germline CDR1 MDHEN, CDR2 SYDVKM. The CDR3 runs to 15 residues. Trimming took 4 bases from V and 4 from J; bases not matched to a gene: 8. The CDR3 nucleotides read TGTGCCAGCAGTTCTCAGGGGGCGGGTGGCTATGGCTACACCTTC. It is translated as CASSSQGAGGYGYTF.

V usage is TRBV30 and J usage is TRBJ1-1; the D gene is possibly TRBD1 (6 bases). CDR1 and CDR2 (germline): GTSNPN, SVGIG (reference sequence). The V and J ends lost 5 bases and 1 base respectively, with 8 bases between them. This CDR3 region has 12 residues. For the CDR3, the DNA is TGTGCCTGGGGACAGCCGAACACTGAAGCTTTCTTT. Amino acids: CAWGQPNTEAFF.

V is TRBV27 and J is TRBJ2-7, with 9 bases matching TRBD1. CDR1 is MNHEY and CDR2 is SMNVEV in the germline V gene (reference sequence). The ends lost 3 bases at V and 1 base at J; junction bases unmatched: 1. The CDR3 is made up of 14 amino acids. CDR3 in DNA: TGTGCCAGCAGTTTTGGACAGGGGTCCTACGAGCAGTACTTC. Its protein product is CASSFGQGSYEQYF.

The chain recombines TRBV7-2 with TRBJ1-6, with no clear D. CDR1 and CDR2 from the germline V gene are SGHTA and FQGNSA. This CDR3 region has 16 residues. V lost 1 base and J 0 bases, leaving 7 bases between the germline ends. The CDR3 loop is CASSLVRSSYNSPLHF. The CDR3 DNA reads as TGTGCCAGCAGCTTAGTTAGGAGCTCCTATAATTCACCCCTCCACTTT.

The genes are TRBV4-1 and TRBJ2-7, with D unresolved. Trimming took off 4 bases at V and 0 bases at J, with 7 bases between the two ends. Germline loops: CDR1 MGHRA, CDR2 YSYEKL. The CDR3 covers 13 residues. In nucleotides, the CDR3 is TGCGCCAGCAGCCTCGGAAGCTCCTACGAGCAGTACTTC. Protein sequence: CASSLGSSYEQYF.

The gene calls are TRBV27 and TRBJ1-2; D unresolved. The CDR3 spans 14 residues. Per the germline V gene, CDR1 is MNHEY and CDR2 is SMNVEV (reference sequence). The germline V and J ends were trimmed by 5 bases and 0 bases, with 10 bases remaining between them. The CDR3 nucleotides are TGTGCCAGCAGTCTCGACGGAGCTAACTATGGCTACACCTTC. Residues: CASSLDGANYGYTF.

This CDR3 reads CASSLAATGGAGGYTF. The CDR3 DNA reads TGTGCCAGCAGCTTAGCCGCAACAGGGGGCGCGGGTGGCTACACCTTC. The rearrangement links TRBV7-8 to TRBJ1-2, with 9 bases aligning to TRBD1. This CDR3 has 16 residues. The V segment lost 0 bases and the J segment 7 bases; nucleotides outside the gene matches: 9. Germline V CDR1 and CDR2: SGHVS, FQNEAQ.

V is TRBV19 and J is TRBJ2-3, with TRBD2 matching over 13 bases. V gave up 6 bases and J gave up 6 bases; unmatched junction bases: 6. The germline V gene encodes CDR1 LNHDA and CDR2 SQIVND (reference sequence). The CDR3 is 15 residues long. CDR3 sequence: CASSPLAGGWDTQYF. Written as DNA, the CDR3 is TGTGCCAGTAGCCCACTAGCGGGGGGGTGGGATACGCAGTATTTT.

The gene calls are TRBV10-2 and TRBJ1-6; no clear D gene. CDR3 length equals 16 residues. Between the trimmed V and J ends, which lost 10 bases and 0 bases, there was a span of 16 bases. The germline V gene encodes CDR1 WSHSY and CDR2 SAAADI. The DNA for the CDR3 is TGCGCCACCCGTTCGGGTACAAGCTCCTATAATTCACCCCTCCACTTT. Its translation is CATRSGTSSYNSPLHF.

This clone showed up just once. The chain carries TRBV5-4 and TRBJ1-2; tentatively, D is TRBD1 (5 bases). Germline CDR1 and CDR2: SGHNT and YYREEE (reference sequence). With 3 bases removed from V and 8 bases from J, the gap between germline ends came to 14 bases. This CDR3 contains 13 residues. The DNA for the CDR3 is TGTGCCAGCAGCTCCATTAGGGGCGAGGGCTACACCTTC. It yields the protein CASSSIRGEGYTF.

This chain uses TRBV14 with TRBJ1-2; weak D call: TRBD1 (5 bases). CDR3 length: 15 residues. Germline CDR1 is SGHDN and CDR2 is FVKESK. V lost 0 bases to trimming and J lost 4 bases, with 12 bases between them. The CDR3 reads CASSQDWQGAYGYTF. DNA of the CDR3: TGTGCCAGCAGCCAAGATTGGCAGGGTGCCTATGGCTACACCTTC. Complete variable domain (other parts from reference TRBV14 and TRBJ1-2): EAGVTQFPSHSVIEKGQTVTLRCDPISGHDNLYWYRRVMGKEIKFLLHFVKESKQDESGMPNNRFLAERTGGTYSTLKVQPAELEDSGVYFCASSQDWQGAYGYTFGSGTRLTVV.

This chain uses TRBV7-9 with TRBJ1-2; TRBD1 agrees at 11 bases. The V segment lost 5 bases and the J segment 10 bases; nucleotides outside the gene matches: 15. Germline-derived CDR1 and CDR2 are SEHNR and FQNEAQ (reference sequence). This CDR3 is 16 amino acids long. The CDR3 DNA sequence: TGTGCCAGCAGCACCCCGGACAGGGGGCAGGCCTTCGACTACACCTTC. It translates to CASSTPDRGQAFDYTF. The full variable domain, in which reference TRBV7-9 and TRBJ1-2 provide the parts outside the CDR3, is DTGVSQNPRHKITKRGQNVTFRCDPISEHNRLYWYRQTLGQGPEFLTYFQNEAQLEKSRLLSDRFSAERPKGSFSTLEIQRTEQGDSAMYLCASSTPDRGQAFDYTFGSGTRLTVV.

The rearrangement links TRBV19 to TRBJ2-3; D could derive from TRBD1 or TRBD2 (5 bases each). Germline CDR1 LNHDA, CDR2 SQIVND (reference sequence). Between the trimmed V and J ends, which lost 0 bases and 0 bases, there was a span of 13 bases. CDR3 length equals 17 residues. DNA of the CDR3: TGTGCCAGTAGTATAGACGGGGCAGTCCCTAGCACAGATACGCAGTATTTT. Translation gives CASSIDGAVPSTDTQYF. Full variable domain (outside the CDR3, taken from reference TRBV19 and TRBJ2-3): DGGITQSPKYLFRKEGQNVTLSCEQNLNHDAMYWYRQDPGQGLRLIYYSQIVNDFQKGDIAEGYSVSREKKESFPLTVTSAQKNPTAFYLCASSIDGAVPSTDTQYFGPGTRLTVL.

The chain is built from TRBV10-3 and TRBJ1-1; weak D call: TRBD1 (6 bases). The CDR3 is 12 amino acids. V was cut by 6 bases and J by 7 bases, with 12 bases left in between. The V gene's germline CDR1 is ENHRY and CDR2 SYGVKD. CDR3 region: CAIRDGDIEAFF. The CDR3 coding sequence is TGTGCCATCAGGGATGGGGACATTGAAGCTTTCTTT.

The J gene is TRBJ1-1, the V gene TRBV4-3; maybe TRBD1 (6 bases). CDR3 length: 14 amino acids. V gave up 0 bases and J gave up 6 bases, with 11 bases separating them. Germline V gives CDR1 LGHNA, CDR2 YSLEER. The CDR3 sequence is CASSQDSGDPEAFF. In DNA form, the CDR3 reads TGCGCCAGCAGCCAAGATTCAGGGGACCCTGAAGCTTTCTTT.

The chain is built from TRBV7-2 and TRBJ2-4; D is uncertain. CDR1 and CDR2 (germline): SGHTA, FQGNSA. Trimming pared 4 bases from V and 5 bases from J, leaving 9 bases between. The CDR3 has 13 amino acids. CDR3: CASSSIWENIQYF. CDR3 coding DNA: TGTGCCAGCAGCTCAATATGGGAAAACATTCAGTACTTC.